A selection of T cell receptor beta chains follows, all from one sample in a study of response to subunit inactivated influenza vaccine. A single record per CDR3 protein comes from TCRdb applying MiXCR to the RT-PCR reads. The sample includes over 650,000 distinct CDR3 sequences, approximately 18% seen only once; the top ten take roughly 10%. The material was PBMCs from blood, obtained roughly 5 days after vaccination. Receptor source: a man over 45 who received an inactivated influenza vaccine. CDR3s include the opening cysteine and the closing phenylalanine or tryptophan. A D gene is named only where the DNA matches it firmly. Clone size is given for some rows only: seen once, a few or many times, or a class if the clone is expanded.

J gene: TRBJ2-3; clone size: few; V gene: TRBV27; D gene: -; CDR3 protein: CASSSTSRLLTDTQYF; CDR3 DNA: TGTGCCAGCAGTAGTACTAGCAGACTCCTCACAGATACGCAGTATTTT
J gene: TRBJ2-7; clone size: -; V gene: TRBV5-1; D gene: TRBD2; CDR3 protein: CASSWTTNPRLAGGNYEQYF; CDR3 DNA: TGCGCCAGCAGCTGGACAACAAACCCACGACTAGCGGGAGGGAACTACGAGCAGTACTTC
J gene: TRBJ2-1; clone size: few; V gene: TRBV20-1; D gene: -; CDR3 protein: CSAPGTTERNEQFF; CDR3 DNA: TGCAGTGCTCCCGGGACAACTGAGAGGAATGAGCAGTTCTTC
J gene: TRBJ2-7; clone size: -; V gene: TRBV7-9; D gene: TRBD1; CDR3 protein: CASSLGWTGADGEQYF; CDR3 DNA: TGTGCCAGCAGCTTAGGTTGGACAGGAGCTGATGGCGAGCAGTACTTC
J gene: TRBJ2-1; clone size: few; V gene: TRBV5-1; D gene: TRBD1; CDR3 protein: CASSLPGQGPLSEQFF; CDR3 DNA: TGCGCCAGCAGCTTACCGGGACAGGGGCCTCTCTCTGAGCAGTTCTTC
J gene: TRBJ2-1; clone size: few; V gene: TRBV20-1; D gene: -; CDR3 protein: CSGRELGPVNEQFF; CDR3 DNA: TGCAGTGGGCGGGAATTGGGGCCTGTGAATGAGCAGTTCTTC
J gene: TRBJ2-1; clone size: -; V gene: TRBV25-1; D gene: -; CDR3 protein: CASSDPGTGRCF; CDR3 DNA: TGTGCCAGCAGTGACCCAGGGACTGGGAGGTGTTTC
J gene: TRBJ2-7; clone size: -; V gene: TRBV20-1; D gene: TRBD1; CDR3 protein: CSALGQGFYEQYF; CDR3 DNA: TGCAGTGCCCTAGGACAGGGGTTCTACGAGCAGTACTTC
J gene: TRBJ2-7; clone size: -; V gene: TRBV20-1; D gene: -; CDR3 protein: CSARDVQGEQYF; CDR3 DNA: TGCAGTGCTAGAGATGTCCAGGGCGAGCAGTACTTC
J gene: TRBJ2-7; clone size: few; V gene: TRBV11-2; D gene: TRBD2; CDR3 protein: CASSSSGGASYEQYF; CDR3 DNA: TGTGCCAGCAGCTCTAGCGGGGGGGCCTCGTACGAGCAGTACTTC
J gene: TRBJ2-5; clone size: -; V gene: TRBV4-2; D gene: TRBD1; CDR3 protein: CASSQTGQVGETQYF; CDR3 DNA: TGTGCCAGCAGCCAAACCGGACAGGTGGGGGAGACCCAGTACTTC
J gene: TRBJ2-6; clone size: -; V gene: TRBV5-1; D gene: -; CDR3 protein: CASSLAGQLRGSGANVLTF; CDR3 DNA: TGCGCCAGCAGCTTGGCCGGACAGCTCCGCGGATCTGGGGCCAACGTCCTGACTTTC
J gene: TRBJ1-1; clone size: few; V gene: TRBV9; D gene: TRBD1; CDR3 protein: CASSRGTGGNTEAFF; CDR3 DNA: TGTGCCAGCAGCAGAGGGACAGGGGGGAACACTGAAGCTTTCTTT
J gene: TRBJ2-3; clone size: -; V gene: TRBV10-3; D gene: TRBD1; CDR3 protein: CAISAGRQGVTDTQYF; CDR3 DNA: TGTGCCATCAGTGCGGGCCGACAGGGGGTCACAGATACGCAGTATTTT
J gene: TRBJ2-2; clone size: -; V gene: TRBV7-2; D gene: TRBD2; CDR3 protein: CASSLGTSRSGELFF; CDR3 DNA: TGTGCCAGCAGCTTAGGGACTAGCCGGTCCGGGGAGCTGTTTTTT
J gene: TRBJ2-1; clone size: few; V gene: TRBV20-1; D gene: -; CDR3 protein: CSARRSSNEQFF; CDR3 DNA: TGCAGTGCTCGTCGGAGTTCCAATGAGCAGTTCTTC
J gene: TRBJ2-7; clone size: few; V gene: TRBV4-3; D gene: TRBD1; CDR3 protein: CASSHGAGTGAYEQYF; CDR3 DNA: TGCGCCAGCAGCCATGGAGCCGGGACAGGGGCTTACGAGCAGTACTTC
J gene: TRBJ2-7; clone size: few; V gene: TRBV20-1; D gene: TRBD2; CDR3 protein: CSAKGLAGPYEQYF; CDR3 DNA: TGCAGTGCTAAGGGACTAGCGGGCCCTTACGAGCAGTACTTC
J gene: TRBJ2-1; clone size: few; V gene: TRBV5-6; D gene: TRBD2; CDR3 protein: CASSFPGTNHNEQFF; CDR3 DNA: TGTGCCAGCAGCTTCCCCGGGACTAACCACAATGAGCAGTTCTTC
J gene: TRBJ2-1; clone size: few; V gene: TRBV12-3/TRBV12-4; D gene: TRBD2; CDR3 protein: CASRTSGFYNEQFF; CDR3 DNA: TGTGCCAGCAGGACTAGCGGCTTCTACAATGAGCAGTTCTTC
J gene: TRBJ2-2; clone size: few; V gene: TRBV6-5; D gene: -; CDR3 protein: CASSYSSQGSTGELFF; CDR3 DNA: TGTGCCAGCAGTTACTCGAGCCAGGGGAGCACCGGGGAGCTGTTTTTT
J gene: TRBJ1-1; clone size: few; V gene: TRBV6-5; D gene: -; CDR3 protein: CASSFSARRAAFF; CDR3 DNA: TGTGCCAGCAGTTTTTCCGCACGCAGAGCAGCTTTCTTT
J gene: TRBJ2-1; clone size: -; V gene: TRBV11-1; D gene: TRBD2; CDR3 protein: CASSLSRTGTSVYNEQFF; CDR3 DNA: TGTGCCAGCAGCTTAAGTAGGACCGGGACTAGCGTCTACAATGAGCAGTTCTTC
J gene: TRBJ2-1; clone size: -; V gene: TRBV29-1; D gene: -; CDR3 protein: CSVEDLGKRKIYNEQFF; CDR3 DNA: TGCAGCGTTGAAGATCTTGGGAAGCGGAAAATCTACAATGAGCAGTTCTTC
J gene: TRBJ2-5; clone size: many; V gene: TRBV12-3/TRBV12-4; D gene: -; CDR3 protein: CASSTVLGSETQYF; CDR3 DNA: TGTGCCAGCAGTACTGTGCTGGGGTCCGAGACCCAGTACTTC
J gene: TRBJ2-7; clone size: few; V gene: TRBV2; D gene: -; CDR3 protein: CASTGTTSHGEQYF; CDR3 DNA: TGTGCCAGCACCGGGACAACCAGCCATGGCGAGCAGTACTTC
J gene: TRBJ2-7; clone size: many; V gene: TRBV3-1; D gene: TRBD1; CDR3 protein: CASSATGTGGREQYF; CDR3 DNA: TGTGCCAGCAGCGCCACCGGGACAGGGGGGAGAGAGCAGTACTTC
J gene: TRBJ2-1; clone size: -; V gene: TRBV6-5; D gene: TRBD2; CDR3 protein: CASSYLLAGGPNEQFF; CDR3 DNA: TGTGCCAGCAGTTATTTACTAGCGGGGGGGCCGAATGAGCAGTTCTTC
J gene: TRBJ2-1; clone size: -; V gene: TRBV20-1; D gene: TRBD2; CDR3 protein: CSAQISGGGSYNEQFF; CDR3 DNA: TGCAGTGCTCAAATTAGCGGGGGGGGCTCCTACAATGAGCAGTTCTTC
J gene: TRBJ2-1; clone size: few; V gene: TRBV15; D gene: TRBD2; CDR3 protein: CATSRGSGLAGHNEQFF; CDR3 DNA: TGTGCCACCAGCAGAGGGTCGGGACTAGCGGGACACAATGAGCAGTTCTTC
J gene: TRBJ2-3; clone size: few; V gene: TRBV12-3/TRBV12-4; D gene: -; CDR3 protein: CASTSGGRTDTQYF; CDR3 DNA: TGTGCCAGCACCTCTGGGGGTCGCACAGATACGCAGTATTTT
J gene: TRBJ2-4; clone size: few; V gene: TRBV5-8; D gene: -; CDR3 protein: CASSLEGESKNIQYF; CDR3 DNA: TGTGCCAGCAGCTTGGAAGGGGAATCCAAAAACATTCAGTACTTC
J gene: TRBJ2-1; clone size: -; V gene: TRBV5-1; D gene: -; CDR3 protein: CASRLESPPYNEQFF; CDR3 DNA: TGCGCCAGCAGACTGGAATCCCCCCCCTACAATGAGCAGTTCTTC
J gene: TRBJ2-3; clone size: few; V gene: TRBV7-6; D gene: TRBD2; CDR3 protein: CASSFRTSATDTQYF; CDR3 DNA: TGTGCCAGCAGCTTTAGGACTAGCGCTACAGATACGCAGTATTTT
J gene: TRBJ2-1; clone size: many; V gene: TRBV12-3/TRBV12-4; D gene: TRBD2; CDR3 protein: CASSLGTSGRLQFF; CDR3 DNA: TGTGCCAGCAGTCTCGGGACTAGCGGGAGGCTACAGTTCTTC
J gene: TRBJ1-1; clone size: -; V gene: TRBV7-3; D gene: -; CDR3 protein: CASSLTGQASNTEAFF; CDR3 DNA: TGTGCCAGCAGCTTAACGGGGCAGGCGTCGAACACTGAAGCTTTCTTT
J gene: TRBJ2-1; clone size: -; V gene: TRBV7-2; D gene: TRBD1; CDR3 protein: CASSAGTGNNEQFF; CDR3 DNA: TGTGCCAGCAGCGCTGGGACAGGGAACAATGAGCAGTTCTTC
J gene: TRBJ2-5; clone size: many; V gene: TRBV20-1; D gene: -; CDR3 protein: CSARETEEETQYF; CDR3 DNA: TGCAGTGCTAGAGAGACAGAAGAAGAGACCCAGTACTTC
J gene: TRBJ1-2; clone size: many; V gene: TRBV20-1; D gene: -; CDR3 protein: CSARSGGSYTF; CDR3 DNA: TGCAGTGCTAGGTCGGGCGGCTCCTACACCTTC
J gene: TRBJ2-7; clone size: -; V gene: TRBV7-2; D gene: TRBD2; CDR3 protein: CASSLVKRDPYEQYF; CDR3 DNA: TGTGCCAGCAGCTTAGTAAAGCGGGACCCCTACGAGCAGTACTTC
J gene: TRBJ2-3; clone size: -; V gene: TRBV5-1; D gene: TRBD2; CDR3 protein: CASSLSGSYTDTQYF; CDR3 DNA: TGCGCCAGCAGCTTGAGCGGGAGTTACACAGATACGCAGTATTTT
J gene: TRBJ2-3; clone size: -; V gene: TRBV11-2; D gene: -; CDR3 protein: CASSPSGRAGTQYF; CDR3 DNA: TGTGCCAGCAGCCCGTCGGGGCGGGCGGGTACGCAGTATTTT
J gene: TRBJ1-2; clone size: many; V gene: TRBV5-6; D gene: -; CDR3 protein: CASSFSGRAYGYTF; CDR3 DNA: TGTGCCAGCAGCTTTTCCGGGCGCGCCTATGGCTACACCTTC
J gene: TRBJ2-7; clone size: many; V gene: TRBV20-1; D gene: -; CDR3 protein: CSARAHGTYEQYF; CDR3 DNA: TGCAGTGCTAGAGCCCACGGAACCTACGAGCAGTACTTC
J gene: TRBJ2-1; clone size: -; V gene: TRBV11-2; D gene: TRBD2; CDR3 protein: CASREGLAFYNEQFF; CDR3 DNA: TGTGCCAGCAGGGAGGGACTAGCTTTCTACAATGAGCAGTTCTTC
J gene: TRBJ2-7; clone size: -; V gene: TRBV19; D gene: TRBD1; CDR3 protein: CATEIAGTGGYEQYF; CDR3 DNA: TGTGCCACCGAAATCGCCGGGACAGGGGGTTACGAGCAGTACTTC
J gene: TRBJ1-4; clone size: few; V gene: TRBV20-1; D gene: -; CDR3 protein: CSARDPAGAGEKLFF; CDR3 DNA: TGCAGTGCTAGAGATCCCGCTGGGGCAGGTGAAAAACTGTTTTTT